These T cell receptor beta chains were read from a single sample in a study of T cell repertoires in cytomegalovirus infection. These receptors' antigens are unknown. Via MiXCR, TCRdb re-called the reads, giving one row per CDR3 protein. The table has roughly 220,000 distinct CDR3 sequences, roughly 34% seen once; the top ten hold around 60%. This specimen was CD8+ T cells from cultured PBMCs, taken from culture after CMV antigen stimulation. These TCRs come from a human donor in good health (CMV status not recorded). Some clones in this sample may be carry-over from other donors' samples. Both conserved end residues are part of each CDR3. Fields, in order: V gene, J gene, D gene, clone size, CDR3 protein, CDR3 DNA. The D gene is left open where the match is weak. Expanded clones get a size class; other rows say once, few or many, or leave the size out.

V: TRBV11-2
J: TRBJ2-7
D: .
size: .
CDR3: CASSSNPVSYEQYF
DNA: TGTGCAAGCAGCTCTAACCCGGTCTCCTACGAGCAGTACTTC

V: TRBV19
J: TRBJ2-7
D: .
size: .
CDR3: CASSTSQDYEQYF
DNA: TGTGCCAGTAGTACTTCACAGGACTACGAGCAGTACTTC

V: TRBV12-3/TRBV12-4
J: TRBJ1-5
D: .
size: few
CDR3: CASSFSGSNQPQHF
DNA: TGTGCCAGCAGTTTTTCTGGTTCCAATCAGCCCCAGCATTTT

V: TRBV20-1
J: TRBJ2-4
D: TRBD2
size: .
CDR3: CSATSGSLTPLAKNIQYF
DNA: TGCAGTGCTACTAGCGGGAGCCTCACTCCTCTAGCCAAAAACATTCAGTACTTC

V: TRBV11-2
J: TRBJ1-1
D: .
size: .
CDR3: CASSPRDGPFEAFF
DNA: TGTGCCAGCAGCCCTCGGGACGGACCCTTTGAAGCTTTCTTT

V: TRBV7-2
J: TRBJ2-7
D: .
size: .
CDR3: CASSLGAAPTYEQYF
DNA: TGTGCCAGCAGCTTAGGGGCGGCTCCCACCTACGAGCAGTACTTC

V: TRBV6-2/TRBV6-3
J: TRBJ2-1
D: TRBD2
size: .
CDR3: CASSSWTSGRNNEQFF
DNA: TGTGCCAGCAGTTCTTGGACTAGCGGGAGGAACAATGAGCAGTTCTTC

V: TRBV24-1
J: TRBJ2-2
D: TRBD2
size: few
CDR3: CATSDLTSGVNTGELFF
DNA: TGTGCCACCAGTGATCTCACTAGCGGGGTGAACACCGGGGAGCTGTTTTTT

V: TRBV27
J: TRBJ2-3
D: TRBD2
size: few
CDR3: CASSLIAGGAEDTQYF
DNA: TGTGCCAGCAGTTTAATAGCGGGAGGCGCTGAAGATACGCAGTATTTT

V: TRBV7-9
J: TRBJ2-1
D: .
size: few
CDR3: CASSWGEYNEQFF
DNA: TGTGCCAGCAGCTGGGGGGAGTACAATGAGCAGTTCTTC

V: TRBV25-1
J: TRBJ1-4
D: TRBD1
size: few
CDR3: CASSESLRQGRTNEKLFF
DNA: TGTGCCAGCAGTGAATCTTTAAGACAGGGCAGAACTAATGAAAAACTGTTTTTT

V: TRBV4-1
J: TRBJ2-1
D: TRBD2
size: once
CDR3: CASSQDAGTSSYNEQFF
DNA: TGCGCCAGCAGCCAAGATGCGGGGACTAGCTCCTACAATGAGCAGTTCTTC

V: TRBV7-7
J: TRBJ2-5
D: TRBD2
size: .
CDR3: CASSVGLAGQETQYF
DNA: TGTGCTAGCAGCGTGGGACTAGCGGGACAAGAGACCCAGTACTTC

V: TRBV7-6
J: TRBJ2-3
D: TRBD2
size: many
CDR3: CASSSETGGAKDTQYF
DNA: TGTGCCAGCAGCTCCGAGACCGGGGGGGCTAAAGATACGCAGTATTTT

V: TRBV7-2
J: TRBJ2-5
D: .
size: .
CDR3: CASSEAGTTGKETQYF
DNA: TGTGCCAGCAGCGAAGCCGGGACCACCGGCAAAGAGACCCAGTACTTC

V: TRBV7-9
J: TRBJ1-4
D: TRBD1
size: few
CDR3: CASSPRTRGREKLFF
DNA: TGTGCCAGCAGCCCCCGGACGAGGGGGCGCGAAAAACTGTTTTTT

V: TRBV2
J: TRBJ2-3
D: .
size: .
CDR3: CASIGQPDTQYF
DNA: TGTGCCAGCATAGGGCAGCCAGATACGCAGTATTTT

V: TRBV18
J: TRBJ2-2
D: TRBD2
size: .
CDR3: CASSPRLAGEISGELFF
DNA: TGTGCCAGCTCACCGAGACTAGCGGGAGAGATATCCGGGGAGCTGTTTTTT

V: TRBV10-3
J: TRBJ1-5
D: .
size: .
CDR3: CAISDRPNSNQPQHF
DNA: TGTGCCATCAGCGACAGGCCTAATAGCAATCAGCCCCAGCATTTT

V: TRBV4-1
J: TRBJ2-2
D: TRBD2
size: .
CDR3: CASSWSSGSAGELFF
DNA: TGCGCCAGCAGTTGGAGTAGCGGGAGTGCCGGGGAGCTGTTTTTT

V: TRBV2
J: TRBJ1-5
D: .
size: few
CDR3: CASSSRDRPGGNQPQHF
DNA: TGTGCCAGCAGTTCAAGGGACCGACCCGGCGGCAATCAGCCCCAGCATTTT

V: TRBV20-1
J: TRBJ1-1
D: .
size: few
CDR3: CSARAAGRVNTEAFF
DNA: TGCAGTGCTAGAGCCGCGGGACGGGTGAACACTGAAGCTTTCTTT

V: TRBV28
J: TRBJ2-1
D: .
size: .
CDR3: CASTTVDDSPNEQFF
DNA: TGTGCCAGCACCACAGTGGACGACTCCCCTAATGAGCAGTTCTTC

V: TRBV7-8
J: TRBJ1-6
D: TRBD1
size: .
CDR3: CASSPARDSDSPLHF
DNA: TGTGCCAGCAGCCCAGCCCGGGACAGTGATTCACCCCTCCACTTT

V: TRBV9
J: TRBJ2-5
D: TRBD2
size: .
CDR3: CASSVRGVAGGRETQYF
DNA: TGTGCCAGCAGCGTACGAGGAGTAGCGGGAGGCCGGGAGACCCAGTACTTC

V: TRBV7-8
J: TRBJ1-2
D: TRBD1
size: .
CDR3: CASSSRTGTDGYTF
DNA: TGTGCCAGCAGCTCTCGGACAGGGACGGATGGCTACACCTTC

V: TRBV5-1
J: TRBJ1-4
D: .
size: .
CDR3: CASSYGQEGSNEKLFF
DNA: TGCGCCAGCAGTTACGGGCAGGAGGGGTCTAATGAAAAACTGTTTTTT

V: TRBV27
J: TRBJ1-1
D: .
size: .
CDR3: CASSTGLDTEAFF
DNA: TGTGCCAGCAGTACAGGGTTGGACACTGAAGCTTTCTTT

V: TRBV10-3
J: TRBJ1-1
D: .
size: .
CDR3: CAISPSFRGEAFF
DNA: TGTGCCATCAGTCCCTCCTTTCGGGGTGAAGCTTTCTTT

V: TRBV28
J: TRBJ2-7
D: .
size: .
CDR3: CASSRRGAPGEQYF
DNA: TGTGCCAGCAGTAGGAGGGGGGCTCCTGGCGAGCAGTACTTC

V: TRBV7-9
J: TRBJ2-2
D: .
size: .
CDR3: CASSGNTGELFF
DNA: TGTGCCAGCAGCGGGAACACCGGGGAGCTGTTTTTT

V: TRBV15
J: TRBJ1-3
D: .
size: few
CDR3: CATSTEATSGNTIYF
DNA: TGTGCCACCAGCACCGAGGCGACTTCTGGAAACACCATATATTTT

V: TRBV20-1
J: TRBJ2-1
D: .
size: .
CDR3: CSAQDFLSSYNEQFF
DNA: TGCAGTGCCCAGGACTTTTTGAGCTCCTACAATGAGCAGTTCTTC

V: TRBV6-4
J: TRBJ1-1
D: .
size: .
CDR3: CASSQRGGSMNTEAFF
DNA: TGTGCCAGCAGCCAGAGGGGGGGGTCTATGAACACTGAAGCTTTCTTT

V: TRBV7-8
J: TRBJ2-7
D: .
size: few
CDR3: CASSLAAVSYEQYF
DNA: TGTGCCAGCAGCTTAGCAGCAGTTTCCTACGAGCAGTACTTC

V: TRBV29-1
J: TRBJ1-3
D: .
size: .
CDR3: CSVEEPNTIYF
DNA: TGCAGCGTTGAAGAACCAAACACCATATATTTT

V: TRBV10-3
J: TRBJ1-1
D: .
size: once
CDR3: CAISESEGSASYTEAFF
DNA: TGTGCCATCAGTGAGTCGGAGGGATCGGCGTCGTACACTGAAGCTTTCTTT

V: TRBV7-6
J: TRBJ2-3
D: TRBD2
size: .
CDR3: CASSLFGGGADTQYF
DNA: TGTGCCAGCAGCCTCTTCGGGGGGGGCGCAGATACGCAGTATTTT

V: TRBV7-2
J: TRBJ1-2
D: .
size: few
CDR3: CASSPRQKDGYTF
DNA: TGTGCCAGCAGCCCCCGACAGAAAGATGGCTACACCTTC

V: TRBV3-1
J: TRBJ2-1
D: .
size: .
CDR3: CASSPGGPSDNEQFF
DNA: TGTGCCAGCAGCCCCGGGGGGCCATCTGACAATGAGCAGTTCTTC

V: TRBV27
J: TRBJ2-7
D: .
size: few
CDR3: CASSETTSYEQYF
DNA: TGTGCCAGCAGTGAGACGACATCCTACGAGCAGTACTTC

V: TRBV19
J: TRBJ1-1
D: TRBD1
size: few
CDR3: CASSFSGTGGANAEAFF
DNA: TGTGCCAGTAGTTTTTCCGGGACAGGGGGCGCGAATGCTGAAGCTTTCTTT

V: TRBV11-2
J: TRBJ1-2
D: .
size: few
CDR3: CASSSKTLLVGYTF
DNA: TGTGCCAGCAGCTCCAAGACCCTGTTGGTGGGCTACACCTTC

V: TRBV11-2
J: TRBJ2-7
D: .
size: .
CDR3: CASSQETGPLYYEQYF
DNA: TGTGCCAGCAGCCAGGAGACAGGCCCCCTCTACTACGAGCAGTACTTC

V: TRBV9
J: TRBJ2-2
D: TRBD2
size: .
CDR3: CASSQPPAGVDTGELFF
DNA: TGTGCCAGCAGCCAGCCCCCGGCGGGAGTGGACACCGGGGAGCTGTTTTTT

V: TRBV5-6
J: TRBJ1-1
D: TRBD1
size: few
CDR3: CASSFSRTGLNEAFF
DNA: TGTGCCAGCAGCTTTTCTCGGACAGGCCTTAATGAAGCTTTCTTT

V: TRBV11-2
J: TRBJ1-2
D: .
size: .
CDR3: CASSLAGAGYTF
DNA: TGTGCCAGCAGCTTAGCGGGGGCTGGCTACACCTTC

V: TRBV29-1
J: TRBJ1-2
D: TRBD1
size: .
CDR3: CSVEDPGGNRGYTF
DNA: TGCAGCGTTGAAGATCCAGGGGGGAATCGTGGCTACACCTTC

V: TRBV7-2
J: TRBJ2-3
D: TRBD2
size: .
CDR3: CASSLSGLAYDTKYF
DNA: TGTGCCAGCAGCTTATCGGGACTAGCATATGATACGAAGTATTTT

V: TRBV7-8
J: TRBJ2-3
D: .
size: few
CDR3: CASSLEQGTDTQYF
DNA: TGTGCCAGCAGCTTAGAACAGGGAACAGATACGCAGTATTTT

V: TRBV4-1
J: TRBJ2-2
D: .
size: .
CDR3: CASSQLGRGTGELFF
DNA: TGCGCCAGCAGCCAACTCGGCCGAGGGACCGGGGAGCTGTTTTTT

V: TRBV4-1
J: TRBJ2-7
D: .
size: few
CDR3: CASSPEVYYYEQYF
DNA: TGCGCCAGCAGCCCTGAGGTCTACTACTACGAGCAGTACTTC

V: TRBV7-3
J: TRBJ2-2
D: .
size: .
CDR3: CASSLSSGWGDRYTGELFF
DNA: TGTGCCAGCAGCTTATCGAGCGGCTGGGGTGACAGATACACCGGGGAGCTGTTTTTT

V: TRBV7-4
J: TRBJ2-4
D: .
size: .
CDR3: CASSSPATVAKNIQYF
DNA: TGTGCCAGCAGCTCACCGGCGACAGTAGCCAAAAACATTCAGTACTTC

V: TRBV7-9
J: TRBJ1-3
D: .
size: few
CDR3: CASSPPSTDGNTIYF
DNA: TGTGCCAGCAGCCCCCCTTCTACCGACGGAAACACCATATATTTT

V: TRBV7-8
J: TRBJ2-1
D: .
size: .
CDR3: CATQDHYNEQFF
DNA: TGTGCCACCCAGGACCACTACAATGAGCAGTTCTTC

V: TRBV12-3/TRBV12-4
J: TRBJ1-2
D: TRBD1
size: once
CDR3: CARKRDRVDGYTF
DNA: TGTGCCAGGAAGAGGGACAGGGTAGACGGCTACACCTTC

V: TRBV7-6
J: TRBJ2-7
D: TRBD1
size: .
CDR3: CASSLEGTGGFYEQYF
DNA: TGTGCCAGCAGCTTAGAGGGGACAGGGGGCTTCTACGAGCAGTACTTC

V: TRBV7-2
J: TRBJ2-5
D: .
size: many
CDR3: CASSLRIQETQYF
DNA: TGTGCCAGCAGCTTGAGGATTCAAGAGACCCAGTACTTC

V: TRBV14
J: TRBJ2-5
D: TRBD1
size: .
CDR3: CASSRTGGPETQYF
DNA: TGTGCCAGCAGCCGGACAGGGGGCCCGGAGACCCAGTACTTC